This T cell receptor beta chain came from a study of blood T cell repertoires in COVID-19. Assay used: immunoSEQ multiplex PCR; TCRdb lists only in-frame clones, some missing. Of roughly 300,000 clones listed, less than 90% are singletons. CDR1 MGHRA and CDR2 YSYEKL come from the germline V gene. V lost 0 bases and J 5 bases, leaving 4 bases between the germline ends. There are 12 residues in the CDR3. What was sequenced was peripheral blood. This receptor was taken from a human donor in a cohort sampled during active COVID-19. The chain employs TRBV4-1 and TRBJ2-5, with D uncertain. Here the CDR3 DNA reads TGCGCCAGCAGCCAAGATCCGGAGACCCAGTACTTC. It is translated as CASSQDPETQYF.